This T cell receptor (beta chain) was identified during a study of identical twins (dated by TCRdb to the mid-2010s). For the study in its entirety: To test whether fetal clonotypes persist, the study used deep sequencing on TCR alpha and beta repertoires from monozygotic twins, unrelated adults of various ages, and cord blood. To rule out contamination, replicate twin experiments were performed at different times with different library preparation protocols. What the research found in general, with its limitations: Fewer insertions were carried by abundant cord blood beta clonotypes; a weaker similar trend was observed in young adult naive repertoires, while no such trend was observed in memory repertoires. In beta out-of-frame sequences, excess twin sharing was weaker, because having fewer shared sequences lowered the signal-to-noise ratio. In monozygotic twins, recombination models systematically underestimated out-of-frame TCR alpha sharing, but the models matched the sharing seen between unrelated individuals. Invariant T cells such as MAIT and iNKT could partly confound zero-insertion analyses, though diverse VJ usage argued against this for most clonotypes. Because the same donors could not be followed over many years, the conclusions depended on cross-sectional statistical analysis. Out-of-frame TCR alpha sequences shared between twins showed an excess of low generation-probability sequences compared with coincidental sharing between unrelated individuals.

According to the germline V gene, CDR1 reads MDHEN and CDR2 reads SYDVKM. Including the terminal cysteine and phenylalanine, the CDR3 comprises 13 residues. CDR3 DNA is the only sequence kept; it has 39 bases, read in frame from the first base. V is pared back by 3 bases and J by 2 bases, with 8 bases lying between the germline termini. Library preparation used 5' RACE. The sequencing machine was an Illumina HiSeq 2000. A universal primer binding site was introduced by template switching, and a unique molecular identifier was present in the final cDNA, enabling accurate counting of TCR cDNA molecules. Specific primers in the conserved constant-segment region were used to synthesize first-strand cDNA for TCR alpha and beta chains. Each cDNA library was double barcoded, with a SMART-Mk sample barcode plus Illumina barcodes, to control for contamination. TruSeq adapter sequences along with Illumina sample barcodes were introduced in two successive PCR steps. The Illumina HiSeq platform was used with custom primers to sequence TCR alpha and beta cDNA libraries. The original pipeline was this. MiGEC processed the raw reads to extract unique molecular identifiers, while MiXCR was used to determine the CDR3 positions. For each individual, recombination models were inferred using an EM algorithm with the repgenHMM and IGoR tools. The tcR package in R was used for shared clonotype analysis, with sharing normalized by the product of cloneset sizes. To study raw recombination free of thymic and clonal selection effects, out-of-frame nonproductive sequences were analyzed. The raw public data were reprocessed by TCRdb itself: fastp quality trimming at Q25, MiXCR clonotype calling, in-frame beta chains only. All rows with the same CDR3 protein become a single entry with the most common DNA and genes. These V and J calls originate from TCRdb's pipeline instead of the authors' own analysis. In all, the sample holds around 450,000 distinct CDR3 sequences, and 14% of those were seen once. The top ten clones comprise about 0.52% of the sample.

This clonotype was recorded at least ten times. Its antigen target is currently unknown. It has no much larger one-base neighbor in the sample; base qualities were not kept. Every donor in the study was a healthy Caucasian. Three pairs of female monozygotic twins, all aged about 18 to 30 years, were included in the twin cohort. Positive isolation kits from Invitrogen were used to isolate the CD4+ and CD8+ T cell populations. In addition, the sample was reused for a study of yellow fever vaccine responses in identical twins. According to the second study: According to the authors, the vaccine-induced T cell response in identical twins seemed to be partly convergent and partly specific to each individual. In the study, vaccine-responding T cell clones were precisely tracked in identical twins.

The sample consisted of CD4+ T cells sorted from blood. This receptor was taken from a woman in her late teens or twenties in good health. The chain is encoded by TRBV28 joined to TRBJ2-7; TRBD2 could be the D gene, as 5 bases match. In nucleotide form, the sequence is TGTGCCAGCAGTTTCCTCGGGGCCTACGAGCAGTACTTC. Translated, it gives CASSFLGAYEQYF. Full variable domain (CDR3 extended with the reference TRBV28 and TRBJ2-7 proteins): DVKVTQSSRYLVKRTGEKVFLECVQDMDHENMFWYRQDPGLGLRLIYFSYDVKMKEKGDIPEGYSVSREKKERFSLILESASTNQTSMYLCASSFLGAYEQYFGPGTRLTVT.